Sequencing of this TCR beta chain was carried out in a study of blood T cell repertoires in COVID-19. Repertoires were generated with immunoSEQ multiplex PCR, while TCRdb's copy carries only in-frame clones and drops some. This table has about 210,000 clones, roughly 82% appearing once. Germline V CDR1 and CDR2: KGHSH, LQKENI. V lost 1 base to trimming and J lost 6 bases; unmatched junction nucleotides: 10. The CDR3 runs to 18 residues. Sequencing was performed on peripheral blood. The TCR comes from a woman aged 55-69 years with COVID-19, enrolled during active disease. The chain employs TRBV18 and TRBJ2-1; 12 nucleotides line up with TRBD2. Written as DNA, the CDR3 is TGTGCCAGCTCACCACTGTCGACTAGCGGGAGCGGGAGCAATGAGCAGTTCTTC. Its protein is CASSPLSTSGSGSNEQFF.